Below, one TCR beta chain is given with its context. This entry comes from a study of OX40 agonist ivuxolimab in advanced cancers. At the level of the study: Intravenous ivuxolimab at 0.01 to 10 mg/kg was given to patients every 2 weeks. Partial responses were seen in three patients, one with hepatocellular carcinoma and two with cutaneous melanoma.

Sequencing used immunoSEQ multiplex PCR; TCRdb keeps in-frame clones, though not all of them. There are about 12,000 clones in the sample; around 80% occur only once, and roughly two fifths lies in the top ten. V shed 1 base, J shed 0 bases, and the junction held 4 bases outside the gene matches. The CDR3 extends over 16 amino acids. Per germline, CDR1 MNHNS and CDR2 SASEGT. This TCR was recovered from an adult with an advanced solid tumor such as melanoma, head and neck, liver or kidney cancer. The source material was CD4+ or CD8+ T cells sorted from blood, sampled in a trial of the OX40 agonist ivuxolimab. This sequence joins TRBV6-1 and TRBJ2-3; 7 bases line up with TRBD1. CDR3 protein: CASSEGAGGSTDTQYF. The CDR3 DNA reads TGTGCCAGCAGTGAAGGGGCAGGGGGTAGCACAGATACGCAGTATTTT.